The clone carrying this T cell receptor beta chain turned up a few times. The CDR3 covers 15 residues. CDR1 and CDR2 from the germline V gene are SGHVS and FQNEAQ. V shed 6 bases and J shed 6 bases, with 17 bases lying between them. MiXCR, applied by TCRdb to the reads, yields one record per CDR3 protein. The table lists fewer than 550,000 distinct CDR3 sequences, 16% of them singletons. The sample comes from a study of T cell repertoires in cytomegalovirus infection. Sequenced sample: CD8+ T cells from PBMCs. This receptor was obtained from a human donor in good health (CMV status not recorded). Some clones in this sample may be carry-over from other donors' samples. This chain joins TRBV7-8 and TRBJ1-4; a weak D match, TRBD1 (5 bases). The CDR3 DNA follows: TGTGCCAGCAGATTACGGGCAGGGAAAGATGAAAAACTGTTTTTT. This codes for CASRLRAGKDEKLFF.